The next 10 T cell receptor beta chains were all read from a single sample in a study of Graves' ophthalmopathy and Graves' hyperthyroidism. RNA served as the template for amplifying TCR beta CDR3 regions. An initial RT-PCR round employing HTBI primers preceded a second-round multiplex PCR. Via MiXCR, TCRdb re-called the multiplex PCR reads, giving one row per CDR3 protein. The sample lists roughly 400,000 distinct CDR3 sequences; about 16% were seen once. The specimen sequenced was peripheral blood. The source of these receptors is a woman between 18 and 29 years old with Graves' ophthalmopathy.

The table lists this clonotype with many counts. The chain uses TRBV4-3 and TRBJ2-5, with TRBD1 matching 7 bases. CDR1 is LGHNA, CDR2 YSLEER, per germline. The CDR3 totals 14 residues. The V and J ends lost 2 bases and 5 bases, in that order; junction bases with no gene match: 5. The CDR3 region has the DNA TGCGCCAGCAGCCAAAACAGGGGAAGTGAGACCCAGTACTTC. Protein sequence: CASSQNRGSETQYF.

This clonotype was counted ten times or more. The chain employs TRBV12-3 or TRBV12-4 and TRBJ1-5; 7 bases agree with TRBD1. V trimming: 5 bases; J trimming: 8 bases; junction bases outside the gene matches: 6. This CDR3 spans 13 amino acids. CDR3: CASSLTQGEPQHF. The CDR3 DNA follows: TGTGCCAGCAGTCTCACCCAGGGGGAGCCCCAGCATTTT.

This clonotype has ten or more counts. V and J are TRBV7-2 and TRBJ2-7; TRBD2 might be the D (5 bases). The CDR3 has 13 residues. V was pared by 8 bases and J by 3 bases, with 14 bases between. Per the germline V gene, CDR1 is SGHTA and CDR2 is FQGNSA. The CDR3 sequence: CASATGSGYEQYF. Here the CDR3 DNA reads TGTGCCAGCGCTACGGGGTCTGGCTACGAGCAGTACTTC.

This chain uses TRBV28 with TRBJ2-7; D gene unclear. The length of the CDR3 is 13 residues. Trimming stripped 5 bases from V and 7 bases from J, with 15 bases between. Germline CDR1 and CDR2: MDHEN and SYDVKM. The CDR3 is CASSPGRYTEQYF. CDR3 in DNA: TGTGCCAGCAGTCCAGGACGGTACACGGAGCAGTACTTC.

Many counts were recorded for this clonotype. The rearrangement joins TRBV5-1 to TRBJ1-1; D uncertain. Germline assignment: CDR1 SGHRS and CDR2 YFSETQ. This CDR3 region has 11 residues. The V end was cut by 9 bases, the J end by 5 bases, with 11 bases between. The CDR3 sequence is CATPVSTEAFF. The CDR3 DNA is TGCGCCACCCCCGTATCGACTGAAGCTTTCTTT.

This clonotype was recorded many times. This chain connects TRBV20-1 to TRBJ2-5; 8 positions match TRBD1. Germline V lookup: CDR1 DFQATT, CDR2 SNEGSKA (reference sequence). The CDR3 extends over 14 amino acids. V trimming: 6 bases; J trimming: 1 base; junction bases outside the gene matches: 7. This CDR3 is CSAQGTGSQETQYF. CDR3 DNA sequence: TGCAGTGCCCAGGGGACAGGCTCCCAAGAGACCCAGTACTTC.

This clonotype was counted many times. This chain joins TRBV30 and TRBJ1-1, with no clear D. The CDR3 loop spans 13 amino acids. Trimming left V 0 bases short and J 1 base short, with 6 bases between. Looked up from germline, CDR1 is GTSNPN and CDR2 is SVGIG (reference sequence). CDR3 residues: CAWSVNQNTEAFF. In DNA form, the CDR3 reads TGTGCCTGGAGTGTAAACCAGAACACTGAAGCTTTCTTT.

This clonotype has ten or more counts. The chain employs TRBV12-3 or TRBV12-4 and TRBJ1-3, with D unclear. V was trimmed by 6 bases and J by 4 bases, leaving 13 bases between them. The CDR3 has 14 amino acids. This CDR3 reads CASSQPEGGNTIYF. CDR3 DNA: TGTGCCAGCAGCCAACCTGAGGGAGGAAACACCATATATTTT.

This chain joins TRBV2 and TRBJ1-6; D remains unclear. Germline-derived CDR1 and CDR2 are SNHLY and FYNNEI. This CDR3 spans 14 amino acids. V shed 6 bases and J shed 7 bases, with 13 bases lying between them. The CDR3 DNA sequence: TGTGCCAGCAGCGCCAGGACGGCGAATTCACCCCTCCACTTT. It codes for CASSARTANSPLHF. The variable domain in full, completed from reference TRBV2 and TRBJ1-6, reads EPEVTQTPSHQVTQMGQEVILRCVPISNHLYFYWYRQILGQKVEFLVSFYNNEISEKSEIFDDQFSVERPDGSNFTLKIRSTKLEDSAMYFCASSARTANSPLHFGNGTRLTVT.

There are many counts of this clonotype. The rearrangement uses TRBV19 and TRBJ2-1; perhaps TRBD1 as D (7 bases). CDR1 is LNHDA and CDR2 is SQIVND in the germline V gene (reference sequence). V was cut by 10 bases and J by 5 bases, with 18 bases left in between. The CDR3 is 14 residues long. The CDR3 DNA reads as TGTGCCATCGGTGGGCAGGGGGGTCACAATGAGCAGTTCTTC. This encodes CAIGGQGGHNEQFF.